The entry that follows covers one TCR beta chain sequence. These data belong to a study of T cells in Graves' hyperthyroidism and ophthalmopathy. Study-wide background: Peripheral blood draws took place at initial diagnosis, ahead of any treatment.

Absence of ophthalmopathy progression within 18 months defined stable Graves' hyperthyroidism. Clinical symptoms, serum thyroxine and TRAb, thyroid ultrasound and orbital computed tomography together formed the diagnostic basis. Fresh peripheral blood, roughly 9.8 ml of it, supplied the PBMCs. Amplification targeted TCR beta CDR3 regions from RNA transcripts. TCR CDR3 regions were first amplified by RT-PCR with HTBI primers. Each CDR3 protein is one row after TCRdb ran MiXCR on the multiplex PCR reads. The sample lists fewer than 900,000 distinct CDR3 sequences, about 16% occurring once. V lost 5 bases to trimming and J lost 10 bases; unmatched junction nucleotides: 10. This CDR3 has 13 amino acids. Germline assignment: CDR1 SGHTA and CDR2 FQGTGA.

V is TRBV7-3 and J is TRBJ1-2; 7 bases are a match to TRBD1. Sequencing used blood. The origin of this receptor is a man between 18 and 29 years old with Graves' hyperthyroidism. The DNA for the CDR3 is TGTGCCAGCAGCCGCGGGACAGCCGAAGACTACACCTTC. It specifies CASSRGTAEDYTF.